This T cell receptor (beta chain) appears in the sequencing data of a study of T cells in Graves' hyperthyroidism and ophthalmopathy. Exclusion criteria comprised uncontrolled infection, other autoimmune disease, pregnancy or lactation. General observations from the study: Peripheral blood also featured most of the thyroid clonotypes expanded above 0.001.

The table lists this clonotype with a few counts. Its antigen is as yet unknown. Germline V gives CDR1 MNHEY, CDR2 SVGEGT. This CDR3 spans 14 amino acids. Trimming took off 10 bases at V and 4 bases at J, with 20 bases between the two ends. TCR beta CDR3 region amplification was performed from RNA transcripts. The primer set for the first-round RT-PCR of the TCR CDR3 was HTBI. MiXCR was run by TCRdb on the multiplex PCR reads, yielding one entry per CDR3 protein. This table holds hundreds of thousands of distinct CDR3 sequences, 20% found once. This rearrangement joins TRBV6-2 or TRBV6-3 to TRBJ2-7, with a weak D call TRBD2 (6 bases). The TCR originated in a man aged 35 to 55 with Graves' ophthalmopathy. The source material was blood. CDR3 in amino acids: CATVTGTLSYEQYF. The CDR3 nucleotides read TGTGCCACCGTTACCGGGACTCTATCTTACGAGCAGTACTTC.